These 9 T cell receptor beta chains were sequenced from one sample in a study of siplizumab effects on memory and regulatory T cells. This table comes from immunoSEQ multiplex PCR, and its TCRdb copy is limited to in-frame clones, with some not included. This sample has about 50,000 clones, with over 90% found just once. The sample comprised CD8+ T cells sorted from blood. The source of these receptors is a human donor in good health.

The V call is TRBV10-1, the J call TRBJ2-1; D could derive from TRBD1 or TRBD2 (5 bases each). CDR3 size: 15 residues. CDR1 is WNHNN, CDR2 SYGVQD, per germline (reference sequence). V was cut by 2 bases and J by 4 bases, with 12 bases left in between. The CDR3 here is CASSERSEGYNEQFF. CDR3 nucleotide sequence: TGCGCCAGCAGTGAGCGTAGCGAGGGGTACAATGAGCAGTTCTTC.

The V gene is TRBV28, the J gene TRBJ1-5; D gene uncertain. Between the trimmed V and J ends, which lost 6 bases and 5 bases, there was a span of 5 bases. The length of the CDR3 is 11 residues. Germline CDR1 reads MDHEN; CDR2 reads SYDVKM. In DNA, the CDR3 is TGTGCCAGCAGCCCCGATCAGCCCCAGCATTTT. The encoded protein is CASSPDQPQHF.

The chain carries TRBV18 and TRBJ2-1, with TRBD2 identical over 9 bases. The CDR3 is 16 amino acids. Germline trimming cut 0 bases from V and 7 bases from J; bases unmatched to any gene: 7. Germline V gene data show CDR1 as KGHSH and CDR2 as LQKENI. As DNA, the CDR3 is TGTGCCAGCTCACCACCGGGCGGGAGGGCCCGGAATGAGCAGTTCTTC. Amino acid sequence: CASSPPGGRARNEQFF.

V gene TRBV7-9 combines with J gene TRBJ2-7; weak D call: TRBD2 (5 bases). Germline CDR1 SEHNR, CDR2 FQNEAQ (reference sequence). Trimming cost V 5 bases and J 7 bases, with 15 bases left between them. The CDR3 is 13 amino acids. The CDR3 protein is CASSTHSREEQYF. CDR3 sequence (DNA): TGTGCCAGCAGCACCCATTCCCGGGAAGAGCAGTACTTC.

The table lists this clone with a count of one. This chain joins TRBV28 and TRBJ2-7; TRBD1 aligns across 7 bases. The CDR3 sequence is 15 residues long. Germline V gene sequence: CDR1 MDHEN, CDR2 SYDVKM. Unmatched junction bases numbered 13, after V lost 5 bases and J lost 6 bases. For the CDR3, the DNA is TGTGCCAGCAGTGAAAATGACAGGGCAATCCGCGAGCAGTACTTC. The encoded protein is CASSENDRAIREQYF.

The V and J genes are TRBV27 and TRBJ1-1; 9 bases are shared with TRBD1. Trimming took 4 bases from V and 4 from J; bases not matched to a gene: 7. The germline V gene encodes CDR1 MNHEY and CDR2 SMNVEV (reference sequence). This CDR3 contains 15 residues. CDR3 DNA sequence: TGTGCCAGCAGTTACTCCGGGACAGGGACCACTGAAGCTTTCTTT. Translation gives CASSYSGTGTTEAFF.

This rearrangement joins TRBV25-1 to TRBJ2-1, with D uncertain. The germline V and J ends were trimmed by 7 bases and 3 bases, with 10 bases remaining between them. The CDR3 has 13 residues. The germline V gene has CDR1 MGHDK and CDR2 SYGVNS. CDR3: CASNPTHYNEQFF. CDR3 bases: TGTGCCAGCAATCCGACCCACTACAATGAGCAGTTCTTC.

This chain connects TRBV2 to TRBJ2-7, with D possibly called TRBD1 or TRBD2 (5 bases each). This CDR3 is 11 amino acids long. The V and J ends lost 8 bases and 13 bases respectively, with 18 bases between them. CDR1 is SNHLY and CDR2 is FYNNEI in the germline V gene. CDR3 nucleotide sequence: TGTGCCAGCTCCTTTACCGGGACGGTCTACTTC. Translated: CASSFTGTVYF.

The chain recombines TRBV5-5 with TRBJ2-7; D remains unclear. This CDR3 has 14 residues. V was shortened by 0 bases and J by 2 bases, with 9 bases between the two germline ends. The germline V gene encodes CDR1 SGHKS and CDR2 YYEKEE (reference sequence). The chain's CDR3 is CASSLEKGTYEQYF. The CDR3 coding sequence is TGTGCCAGCAGCTTGGAAAAGGGTACCTACGAGCAGTACTTC.